These 12 T cell receptor beta chains were sequenced from one sample in a study of T-cell memory formation after mild COVID-19 (dated by TCRdb to the early 2020s). Library preparation used 5' RACE. The run used an Illumina NovaSeq 6000. In TCRdb, the public reads were trimmed at Q25 with fastp and aligned with MiXCR, with productive beta chains retained. Identical CDR3 protein sequences are pooled into one entry, listed with their most common genes and DNA. Present in this sample are about 110,000 distinct CDR3 sequences, 9.5% to 15% of which were seen just once. The ten largest clones capture around 27% of the sample. Sequenced: PBMCs or a T cell subset sorted from them (not recorded which). The receptors here all came from an adult woman who had mild COVID-19 (a few samples of this study predate the infection). The sample titles of this study are shuffled in the database, so cell type and time point are left out; the donor was told from shared clones.

Note on this clonotype: The junction departs from the called germline gene at one end, perhaps through a read error. The chain combines TRBV24-1 with TRBJ2-5; TRBD2 agrees at 7 bases. Germline CDR1 is KGHDR and CDR2 is SFDVKD. The CDR3 has 14 amino acids. The CDR3 protein is CATSDWDYQETKYF. Here the CDR3 DNA reads TGTGCCACCAGTGATTGGGACTATCAAGAGACCAAGTACTTC.

This clonotype was detected a few times. The chain links TRBV15 to TRBJ2-5; no definite D call. Trimming left V 1 base short and J 6 bases short, with 9 bases between. The germline V gene has CDR1 LNHNV and CDR2 YYDKDF (reference sequence). This CDR3 has 13 amino acids. CDR3 sequence reads: CATSRGALKTQYF. The CDR3 DNA reads as TGTGCCACCAGCAGAGGGGCGCTGAAGACCCAGTACTTC.

The J gene is TRBJ2-7, the V gene TRBV19; possibly TRBD2 for D (6 bases). CDR3 length: 14 residues. Germline CDR1 LNHDA, CDR2 SQIVND (reference sequence). With 1 base removed from V and 2 bases from J, the gap between germline ends came to 9 bases. CDR3 DNA: TGTGCCAGTAGTATAGTGGAGGGAACCTACGAGCAGTACTTC. Protein sequence: CASSIVEGTYEQYF. The complete variable domain, with remaining parts taken from reference TRBV19 and TRBJ2-7, reads DGGITQSPKYLFRKEGQNVTLSCEQNLNHDAMYWYRQDPGQGLRLIYYSQIVNDFQKGDIAEGYSVSREKKESFPLTVTSAQKNPTAFYLCASSIVEGTYEQYFGPGTRLTVT.

The V and J genes are TRBV20-1 and TRBJ2-7; TRBD2 agrees at 8 bases. The germline CDR1 and CDR2 sequences are DFQATT and SNEGSKA (reference sequence). With V trimmed by 0 bases and J by 3 bases, 7 bases remained unmatched. The CDR3 contains 15 residues. In nucleotides, the CDR3 is TGCAGTGCTAGAGATCTTGGACTAGCCTTCTACGAGCAGTACTTC. Its protein is CSARDLGLAFYEQYF.

The rearrangement joins TRBV20-1 to TRBJ1-2; TRBD1 agrees at 7 bases. The CDR3 spans 13 residues. The ends lost 5 bases at V and 0 bases at J; junction bases unmatched: 3. Germline V lookup: CDR1 DFQATT, CDR2 SNEGSKA (reference sequence). The CDR3 region has the DNA TGCAGTGCTCCGACAGGGTCTAACTATGGCTACACCTTC. This sequence encodes CSAPTGSNYGYTF.

This clonotype was detected only a few times. This rearrangement joins TRBV7-9 to TRBJ2-5, with TRBD1 matching 8 bases. There are 16 residues in the CDR3. Germline V CDR1 and CDR2: SEHNR, FQNEAQ (reference sequence). V lost 3 bases, J lost 5 bases, and 11 bases stayed unmatched. This CDR3 is CASSLVDRVFLETQYF. The CDR3, as DNA: TGTGCCAGCAGCTTGGTGGACAGGGTTTTTTTGGAGACCCAGTACTTC.

Ten or more counts support this clonotype. The chain carries TRBV6-6 and TRBJ2-1; D not certain. From germline, CDR1 is MNHNY and CDR2 SVGAGI (reference sequence). Trimming removed 4 bases from V and 6 bases from J, with 22 bases in between. There are 17 residues in the CDR3. The CDR3 region is CASSSTFSPPIPNEQFF. CDR3 sequence (DNA): TGTGCCAGCAGTTCCACCTTCAGTCCACCCATCCCCAATGAGCAGTTCTTC.

The rearrangement joins TRBV4-1 to TRBJ2-5; D may correspond to TRBD1 or TRBD2 (6 bases each). With 1 base removed from V and 5 bases from J, the gap between germline ends came to 14 bases. CDR1 is MGHRA and CDR2 is YSYEKL in the germline V gene. The CDR3 has 15 residues. DNA of the CDR3: TGCGCCAGCAGCCAAGTCCACAGGGCGGGGGAGACCCAGTACTTC. Its protein product is CASSQVHRAGETQYF.

This clonotype was seen a handful of times. The chain uses TRBV9 and TRBJ2-1, with D possibly being TRBD1 (6 bases). V was cut by 4 bases and J by 6 bases, with 20 bases left in between. The CDR3 contains 16 residues. The V gene's germline CDR1 is SGDLS and CDR2 YYNGEE. CDR3 DNA sequence: TGTGCCAGCAGCATTGGGACAACTGGTTCTACCAATGAGCAGTTCTTC. It is translated as CASSIGTTGSTNEQFF. The variable domain in full, completed from reference TRBV9 and TRBJ2-1, reads DSGVTQTPKHLITATGQRVTLRCSPRSGDLSVYWYQQSLDQGLQFLIQYYNGEERAKGNILERFSAQQFPDLHSELNLSSLELGDSALYFCASSIGTTGSTNEQFFGPGTRLTVL.

This chain connects TRBV7-8 to TRBJ2-7, with a possible D match to TRBD2 (6 bases). Looked up from germline, CDR1 is SGHVS and CDR2 is FQNEAQ. V was trimmed by 5 bases and J by 4 bases, leaving 21 bases between them. The CDR3 is 16 residues long. The CDR3 nucleotides read TGTGCCAGCAGCGGAAGTGGGACTCACACCGTTTACGAGCAGTACTTC. The encoded protein is CASSGSGTHTVYEQYF.

This clonotype was seen a few times. V gene TRBV20-1 combines with J gene TRBJ2-1; the D gene is possibly TRBD2 (6 bases). The CDR3 totals 14 residues. CDR1 and CDR2 from the germline V gene are DFQATT and SNEGSKA (reference sequence). Trimming took off 1 base at V and 6 bases at J, with 13 bases between the two ends. For the CDR3, the DNA is TGCAGTGCTAGAGGGGAACGGGAGATCAATGAGCAGTTCTTC. Amino acids: CSARGEREINEQFF.

The chain carries TRBV12-3 or TRBV12-4 and TRBJ1-1, with no clear D. This CDR3 has 11 residues. Trimming took 3 bases from V and 11 from J, leaving 10 bases between them. The DNA of the CDR3 is TGTGCCAGCAGTTTTGGGGTTGATGCTTTCTTT. This gives the protein CASSFGVDAFF.